Listed here are 27 T cell receptor beta chains from one sample, sequenced in a study of metastatic and nonmetastatic thyroid tumors. TCRdb re-clonotyped the PCR reads through MiXCR. The repertoire consists of about 12,000 clones, with around a third occurring once and the leading ten covering about 10%. No treatment had been given to any patient before thyroid surgery. Sequenced sample: tumor tissue. Source of these receptors: a female donor with papillary thyroid cancer or a benign thyroid nodule (not recorded which). Some clones in this sample may be carry-over from other donors' samples.

The J gene is TRBJ2-7, the V gene TRBV7-2; 7 nucleotides match TRBD1. Germline CDR1 and CDR2: SGHTA and FQGNSA. V lost 7 bases to trimming and J lost 3 bases; unmatched junction nucleotides: 12. The CDR3 is made up of 15 amino acids. CDR3 in amino acids: CASIPTVGQVYEQYF. CDR3 bases: TGTGCCAGCATCCCCACCGTTGGACAGGTCTACGAGCAGTACTTC.

This clone is termed medium-sized. The chain carries TRBV6-2 or TRBV6-3 and TRBJ2-5; a weak D match, TRBD2 (6 bases). This CDR3 comprises 17 residues. Germline V CDR1 and CDR2: MNHEY, SVGEGT. V lost 6 bases to trimming and J lost 5 bases, with 25 bases between them. In DNA form, the CDR3 reads TGTGCCAGCAGGACCCGGAGGGCTAGTTTACGTTTGGAGACCCAGTACTTC. Its translation: CASRTRRASLRLETQYF.

By share, this clone ranks as medium-sized (0.01 to 0.1%). The V gene is TRBV19, the J gene TRBJ1-2, with TRBD1 matching over 7 bases. CDR1 is LNHDA and CDR2 is SQIVND in the germline V gene (reference sequence). Trimming at V came to 2 bases and at J to 8 bases, leaving 8 bases not matched to a gene. The CDR3 is 14 residues long. CDR3 region: CASSIKTRGEGYTF. The CDR3 region has the DNA TGTGCCAGTAGTATAAAAACCAGGGGGGAAGGCTACACCTTC.

This clone turned up a few times. The genes are TRBV15 and TRBJ2-1, with TRBD2 identical over 7 bases. The CDR3 has 23 residues. CDR1 LNHNV and CDR2 YYDKDF come from the germline V gene (reference sequence). Losses at the gene ends were 9 bases for V and 7 bases for J; bases not matched to a gene: 39. CDR3 protein: CATLGPILRGRSGEPRSTNEQFF. CDR3 sequence (DNA): TGTGCCACTTTAGGGCCTATCCTCCGTGGAAGGAGCGGGGAACCCCGATCGACAAATGAGCAGTTCTTC. Full variable domain (missing parts from reference TRBV15 and TRBJ2-1): DAMVIQNPRYQVTQFGKPVTLSCSQTLNHNVMYWYQQKSSQAPKLLFHYYDKDFNNEADTPDNFQSRRPNTSFCFLDIRSPGLGDTAMYLCATLGPILRGRSGEPRSTNEQFFGPGTRLTVL.

This clone ranks as medium-sized (0.01 to 0.1%). The chain couples TRBV12-5 to TRBJ1-1; no definite D call. Germline values: CDR1 LGHNT, CDR2 FRNRAP. The length of the CDR3 is 14 residues. The V gene lost 1 base and the J gene lost 0 bases, with 6 bases spanning the gap. The CDR3, as DNA: TGTGCTAGTGGTTTGGGGGCCGTGAACACTGAAGCTTTCTTT. Translating it yields CASGLGAVNTEAFF.

Many counts were recorded for this clone. The chain uses TRBV6-2 or TRBV6-3 and TRBJ2-5; TRBD2 matches at 7 bases. CDR3 length equals 19 residues. The germline gives CDR1 MNHEY, CDR2 SVGEGT. Trimming cost V 2 bases and J 2 bases; bases outside gene matches: 17. In DNA form, the CDR3 reads TGTGCCAGCAGTTACACTCTTACCGGGGCTAGCGGCTATCAAGAGACCCAGTACTTC. Translating gives CASSYTLTGASGYQETQYF.

The CDR3 region is CASSTTGDGADEQYF. The CDR3 coding sequence is TGTGCCAGCAGCACCACAGGGGACGGTGCCGACGAGCAGTACTTC. The chain couples TRBV9 to TRBJ2-7; 7 nucleotides agree with TRBD1. This CDR3 has 15 residues. J was trimmed by 5 bases and V by 4 bases; bases with no gene match: 12. Per germline, CDR1 SGDLS and CDR2 YYNGEE.

Relative to its sample, this clone is medium-sized (0.01 to 0.1%). The J gene is TRBJ2-3, the V gene TRBV19, with D unresolved. The V end was cut by 4 bases, the J end by 6 bases, with 5 bases between. The CDR3 is 11 amino acids. Per the germline V gene, CDR1 is LNHDA and CDR2 is SQIVND (reference sequence). The CDR3 DNA reads as TGTGCCAGTAGTAACTGGGATACGCAGTATTTT. This sequence encodes CASSNWDTQYF.

The chain carries TRBV20-1 and TRBJ1-1, with a weak D call TRBD1 (5 bases). Between the trimmed V and J ends, which lost 0 bases and 0 bases, there was a span of 11 bases. This CDR3 contains 15 residues. From germline, CDR1 is DFQATT and CDR2 SNEGSKA (reference sequence). CDR3 protein: CSARDVGALNTEAFF. CDR3 DNA: TGCAGTGCTAGAGATGTCGGGGCACTGAACACTGAAGCTTTCTTT.

The V and J genes are TRBV2 and TRBJ2-7; D is perhaps TRBD1 or TRBD2 (7 bases each). Trimming removed 6 bases from V and 10 bases from J, with 25 bases in between. CDR3 length: 15 residues. CDR1 and CDR2 from the germline V gene are SNHLY and FYNNEI. The chain's CDR3 is CASRKQGSSGGDQYF. The CDR3 DNA follows: TGTGCCAGCAGGAAACAGGGGTCTAGCGGCGGCGATCAGTACTTC.

By frequency in the sample, this clone is medium-sized. This chain uses TRBV2 with TRBJ1-6; D might be TRBD1 (6 bases). Germline V gives CDR1 SNHLY, CDR2 FYNNEI. This CDR3 spans 15 amino acids. Deletions cut 8 bases from V and 6 bases from J, with 17 bases between. The CDR3 loop is CASFSQGKGNSPLHF. In DNA, the CDR3 is TGTGCCAGCTTTTCCCAGGGGAAGGGTAATTCACCCCTCCACTTT.

The table lists this clone with many counts. The chain employs TRBV14 and TRBJ1-2; D possibly corresponds to TRBD1 (6 bases). This CDR3 has 13 amino acids. V lost 2 bases, J lost 8 bases, and 12 bases lay in between. Germline CDR1 SGHDN, CDR2 FVKESK. The CDR3 sequence: CASSQSGVGGYTF. The CDR3 coding sequence is TGTGCCAGCAGCCAATCAGGGGTTGGAGGCTACACCTTC.

By proportion, this clone is medium-sized. V usage is TRBV2 and J usage is TRBJ1-1; D is undetermined. Germline CDR1 is SNHLY and CDR2 is FYNNEI. The V end lost 3 bases, the J end lost 8 bases, and 16 bases lay between the germline ends. The CDR3 runs 14 residues. The CDR3 spells CASSDTWGIGEAFF. The CDR3 nucleotides read TGTGCCAGCAGTGATACGTGGGGAATCGGGGAAGCTTTCTTT.

The CDR3 DNA reads TGCAGTGCTAACGAACTAGAACTATACGAGCAGTACTTC. Translated, it gives CSANELELYEQYF. This chain connects TRBV20-1 to TRBJ2-7; a weak D match, TRBD2 (5 bases). Germline loops: CDR1 DFQATT, CDR2 SNEGSKA (reference sequence). The CDR3 length is 13 residues. V shed 4 bases and J shed 4 bases, with 14 bases lying between them.

There are a few counts of this clone. The chain links TRBV10-3 to TRBJ2-5; D gene unclear. The CDR3 contains 11 residues. Germline assignment: CDR1 ENHRY and CDR2 SYGVKD. V lost 2 bases, J lost 4 bases, and 2 bases lay in between. The CDR3 here is CAISEGETQYF. The CDR3 DNA follows: TGTGCCATCAGTGAGGGAGAGACCCAGTACTTC.

This clone ranks as medium-sized. The chain carries TRBV11-2 and TRBJ2-5; D perhaps matches TRBD2 (6 bases). The CDR3 has 15 amino acids. Germline CDR1 SGHAT, CDR2 FQNNGV. V dropped 3 bases and J dropped 2 bases, with 13 bases sitting between them. The CDR3 sequence is CASSLRDSRQETQYF. In DNA, the CDR3 is TGTGCCAGCAGCTTGCGGGACTCAAGGCAAGAGACCCAGTACTTC.

The chain carries TRBV28 and TRBJ1-3; D unresolved. The V gene's germline CDR1 is MDHEN and CDR2 SYDVKM. Deletions cut 0 bases from V and 1 base from J, with 7 bases between. The CDR3 is 15 residues long. As DNA, the CDR3 is TGTGCCAGCAGTTTATGGTCAGGATCTGGAAACACCATATATTTT. It encodes CASSLWSGSGNTIYF.

This clone occurred many times. This may be a read error, as it is one base from a much larger clone. Other nucleotide sequences from this sample produce the same CDR3. V gene TRBV6-1 combines with J gene TRBJ2-2, with TRBD2 identical over 7 bases. CDR1 MNHNS and CDR2 SASEGT come from the germline V gene. This CDR3 is 17 amino acids long. J was trimmed by 1 base and V by 4 bases; bases with no gene match: 9. CDR3 loop: CASSALAVGGNTGELFF. CDR3 sequence (DNA): TGTGCCAGCAGTGCCCTAGCGGTGGGGGGGAACACCGGGGAGCTGTTTTTT.

The sample holds a few counts of this clone. The chain carries TRBV12-3 or TRBV12-4 and TRBJ1-1, with D possibly being TRBD1 (5 bases). Trimming cost V 5 bases and J 0 bases, with 7 bases left between them. The CDR3 contains 13 residues. CDR3 nucleotide sequence: TGTGCCAGCAGTCAGACAGTGAACACTGAAGCTTTCTTT. Residues: CASSQTVNTEAFF.

V usage is TRBV4-1 and J usage is TRBJ2-3; the D gene is possibly TRBD2 (5 bases). CDR1 and CDR2 (germline): MGHRA, YSYEKL. Trimming removed 3 bases at V and 4 bases at J, with 14 bases between. The CDR3 loop spans 15 amino acids. The CDR3 spells CASSQSLVVADTQYF. CDR3 in DNA: TGCGCCAGCAGCCAGTCACTAGTTGTCGCAGATACGCAGTATTTT.

The V gene is TRBV6-2 or TRBV6-3, the J gene TRBJ1-2; no firm D call. The CDR3 loop spans 14 amino acids. Germline assignment: CDR1 MNHEY and CDR2 SVGEGT. The V end lost 0 bases, the J end lost 4 bases, and 9 bases lay between the germline ends. The CDR3 region is CASSYSSTTYGYTF. The CDR3 bases are TGTGCCAGCAGTTACTCGTCAACTACCTATGGCTACACCTTC.

The chain employs TRBV10-2 and TRBJ1-2, with 7 nucleotides matching TRBD1. This CDR3 region has 18 residues. V shed 9 bases and J 6 bases; nucleotides not matched to a gene: 25. Germline V gives CDR1 WSHSY, CDR2 SAAADI. The CDR3 sequence: CASGRNAGGRVKEDGYTF. CDR3 nucleotide sequence: TGCGCCAGTGGCCGCAACGCAGGGGGTCGAGTTAAGGAGGATGGCTACACCTTC.

V gene TRBV30 combines with J gene TRBJ2-7; D remains unclear. Looked up from germline, CDR1 is GTSNPN and CDR2 is SVGIG (reference sequence). Trimming pared 4 bases from V and 4 bases from J, leaving 20 bases between. This CDR3 comprises 15 residues. CDR3 nucleotides: TGTGCCTGGAATACGAAACGGAGCTTCCCTTACGAGCAGTACTTC. This translates into CAWNTKRSFPYEQYF. The full variable domain, its missing parts supplied by reference TRBV30 and TRBJ2-7, is SQTIHQWPATLVQPVGSPLSLECTVEGTSNPNLYWYRQAAGRGLQLLFYSVGIGQISSEVPQNLSASRPQDRQFILSSKKLLLSDSGFYLCAWNTKRSFPYEQYFGPGTRLTVT.

Relative to its sample, this clone is medium-sized (0.01 to 0.1%). The J gene is TRBJ1-5, the V gene TRBV12-3 or TRBV12-4; 7 bases are shared with TRBD1. V shed 5 bases and J 5 bases; nucleotides not matched to a gene: 6. The CDR3 loop spans 14 amino acids. This chain's CDR3 is CASSKDREDQPQHF. CDR3 nucleotide sequence: TGTGCCAGCAGTAAAGACAGGGAAGATCAGCCCCAGCATTTT.

The rearrangement joins TRBV20-1 to TRBJ1-2, with D maybe TRBD1 (6 bases). V shed 0 bases and J shed 0 bases, with 17 bases lying between them. The CDR3 has 17 residues. CDR1 is DFQATT and CDR2 is SNEGSKA in the germline V gene (reference sequence). This CDR3 reads CSARDFGGPRANYGYTF. The CDR3 DNA reads as TGCAGTGCTAGAGACTTTGGGGGGCCGAGAGCTAACTATGGCTACACCTTC.

Only a few counts were recorded for this clone. The gene calls are TRBV5-1 and TRBJ1-3; D is perhaps TRBD1 (6 bases). CDR1 and CDR2 (germline): SGHRS, YFSETQ. The CDR3 contains 16 residues. V dropped 0 bases and J dropped 4 bases, with 14 bases sitting between them. CDR3 amino acids: CASSLGGPGTGNTIYF. The CDR3 DNA follows: TGCGCCAGCAGCTTGGGCGGTCCTGGGACAGGAAACACCATATATTTT.

This clone was observed a few times. CDR3 in amino acids: CASLSGGAMGEQYF. The CDR3 region has the DNA TGTGCCAGCCTTTCAGGGGGCGCAATGGGCGAGCAGTACTTC. V gene TRBV2 combines with J gene TRBJ2-7; TRBD1 aligns across 8 bases. CDR1 is SNHLY, CDR2 FYNNEI, per germline. The V gene end was trimmed by 8 bases and the J gene end by 6 bases; junction bases not matched to a gene: 12. The CDR3 totals 14 residues. Complete variable domain (other parts from reference TRBV2 and TRBJ2-7): EPEVTQTPSHQVTQMGQEVILRCVPISNHLYFYWYRQILGQKVEFLVSFYNNEISEKSEIFDDQFSVERPDGSNFTLKIRSTKLEDSAMYFCASLSGGAMGEQYFGPGTRLTVT.